This entry lists 21 T cell receptor beta chains sequenced from one sample in a study of siplizumab effects on memory and regulatory T cells. Assay: immunoSEQ multiplex PCR; the TCRdb copy retains only in-frame clones and omits some. The sample comprises 26,000 or so clones, 65% to 90% of which are singletons, and roughly a quarter rests with the top ten. Sequenced material: memory CD4+ T cells sorted from blood. These receptors originate from a human donor in good health.

The chain links TRBV27 to TRBJ2-7; D is undetermined. Germline values: CDR1 MNHEY, CDR2 SMNVEV (reference sequence). This CDR3 spans 11 amino acids. Deletions cut 3 bases from V and 2 bases from J, with 2 bases between. This CDR3 is CASSFTYEQYF. The CDR3 region has the DNA TGTGCCAGCAGTTTCACCTACGAGCAGTACTTC.

The chain recombines TRBV11-3 with TRBJ2-1; 9 bases agree with TRBD1. Germline V gene lookup returns CDR1 SGHNT and CDR2 YENEEA. The V gene end was trimmed by 3 bases and the J gene end by 9 bases; junction bases not matched to a gene: 3. The CDR3 sequence is 13 residues long. The CDR3 DNA reads as TGTGCCAGCAGCTTTGGGGGACAGGGTGAGCAGTTCTTC. The encoded protein is CASSFGGQGEQFF.

In this sample, this clone turned up a few times. The rearrangement links TRBV28 to TRBJ1-1; D unclear. The CDR3 covers 14 residues. V was pared by 4 bases and J by 1 base, with 10 bases between. Germline-derived CDR1 and CDR2 are MDHEN and SYDVKM. CDR3 DNA: TGTGCCAGCAGTTCGTGGAGACCGAACACTGAAGCTTTCTTT. Encoded protein: CASSSWRPNTEAFF.

This clone was detected once. The chain has TRBV30 and TRBJ2-2, with no clear D. In germline, CDR1 is GTSNPN, CDR2 SVGIG (reference sequence). The V gene lost 2 bases and the J gene lost 1 base, with 2 bases spanning the gap. This CDR3 has 12 amino acids. CDR3 residues: CAWSRNTGELFF. CDR3 nucleotide sequence: TGTGCCTGGAGTCGGAACACCGGGGAGCTGTTTTTT.

The genes are TRBV6-5 and TRBJ1-2; no firm D call. This CDR3 contains 15 residues. Germline CDR1 reads MNHEY; CDR2 reads SVGAGI. V lost 2 bases and J 6 bases, leaving 16 bases between the germline ends. The CDR3 DNA reads TGTGCCAGCAGTTACGACCTCTGGGGAATGGATGGCTACACCTTC. Encoded protein: CASSYDLWGMDGYTF.

V and J are TRBV5-6 and TRBJ1-5; tentative D call: TRBD1 (5 bases). Looked up from germline, CDR1 is SGHDT and CDR2 is YYEEEE. The V end lost 1 base, the J end lost 7 bases, and 9 bases lay between the germline ends. This CDR3 is built from 13 residues. CDR3 residues: CASSLKAGQPQHF. The CDR3 region has the DNA TGTGCCAGCAGCTTGAAGGCAGGGCAGCCCCAGCATTTT.

This clone was counted a few times. The CDR3 loop reads CASSIHRDQPQHF. In DNA form, the CDR3 reads TGTGCCAGTAGTATCCACAGGGATCAGCCCCAGCATTTT. This chain links TRBV19 with TRBJ1-5, with D tentatively TRBD1 (6 bases). The CDR3 length is 13 residues. The V gene lost 3 bases and the J gene lost 5 bases, with 8 bases spanning the gap. Germline V gene sequence: CDR1 LNHDA, CDR2 SQIVND (reference sequence).

The chain employs TRBV19 and TRBJ1-1, with D possibly matching TRBD1 (5 bases). Germline CDR1 is LNHDA and CDR2 is SQIVND (reference sequence). The CDR3 sequence is 15 residues long. The germline V and J ends were trimmed by 1 base and 1 base, with 10 bases remaining between them. CDR3: CASSIVEGSNTEAFF. As DNA, the CDR3 is TGTGCCAGTAGTATAGTGGAGGGGTCGAACACTGAAGCTTTCTTT.

The chain recombines TRBV28 with TRBJ2-1, with 12 nucleotides matching TRBD2. The CDR3 loop spans 15 amino acids. V trimming: 6 bases; J trimming: 2 bases; junction bases outside the gene matches: 2. Germline V gene lookup returns CDR1 MDHEN and CDR2 SYDVKM. The CDR3: CASSRLAGAYNEQFF. The CDR3, as DNA: TGTGCCAGCAGCAGACTAGCGGGAGCCTACAATGAGCAGTTCTTC.

This sequence joins TRBV29-1 and TRBJ1-2; TRBD1 agrees at 8 bases. Germline V CDR1 and CDR2: SQVTM, ANQGSEA. V shed 4 bases, J shed 4 bases, and the junction held 8 bases outside the gene matches. The CDR3 has 14 residues. CDR3 in amino acids: CSVGGQGALYGYTF. CDR3 nucleotide sequence: TGCAGCGTTGGTGGGCAGGGGGCTCTCTATGGCTACACCTTC.

The V call is TRBV5-6, the J call TRBJ1-5, with unresolved D. This CDR3 is built from 14 residues. V shed 1 base and J shed 8 bases, with 13 bases lying between them. Germline loops: CDR1 SGHDT, CDR2 YYEEEE. The CDR3 loop reads CASSLTAGVEPQHF. The CDR3 DNA sequence: TGTGCCAGCAGCTTGACGGCCGGCGTGGAGCCCCAGCATTTT.

The V and J genes are TRBV6-1 and TRBJ1-1; D not certain. The ends were cut back, 5 bases at V and 6 bases at J, with 13 bases in the middle. Germline assignment: CDR1 MNHNS and CDR2 SASEGT. The CDR3 runs 13 residues. This CDR3 reads CASSRRERSEAFF. The CDR3 DNA is TGTGCCAGCAGTCGAAGGGAAAGGTCTGAAGCTTTCTTT.

The V call is TRBV10-3, the J call TRBJ1-1, with D perhaps matching TRBD1 (5 bases). From germline, CDR1 is ENHRY and CDR2 SYGVKD. Trimming cost V 8 bases and J 5 bases, with 15 bases left between them. The CDR3 length is 13 residues. The DNA for the CDR3 is TGTGCCATCGAGGAGGCAGGGAAGACTGAAGCTTTCTTT. It specifies CAIEEAGKTEAFF.

The chain combines TRBV18 with TRBJ1-5; D remains ambiguous. V lost 2 bases and J 1 base, leaving 9 bases between the germline ends. The CDR3 contains 15 residues. Germline values: CDR1 KGHSH, CDR2 LQKENI. The CDR3 loop is CASSPNQGSNQPQHF. Written as DNA, the CDR3 is TGTGCCAGCTCACCAAATCAAGGGAGCAATCAGCCCCAGCATTTT.

The genes are TRBV2 and TRBJ2-1; tentatively, D is TRBD1 (5 bases). The CDR3 is 13 amino acids. Deletions cut 7 bases from V and 3 bases from J, with 10 bases between. CDR1 is SNHLY and CDR2 is FYNNEI in the germline V gene. CDR3 coding DNA: TGTGCCAGCAACGGGCAGGGCTACAATGAGCAGTTCTTC. Protein product: CASNGQGYNEQFF.

The rearrangement links TRBV30 to TRBJ2-2; the match to TRBD2 covers 9 bases. Germline V lookup: CDR1 GTSNPN, CDR2 SVGIG (reference sequence). The CDR3 length is 15 residues. Trimming took 1 base from V and 3 from J; bases not matched to a gene: 3. The CDR3 region is CAWSGLADYTGELFF. The CDR3 nucleotides are TGTGCCTGGAGTGGACTAGCGGACTACACCGGGGAGCTGTTTTTT.

This clone was seen a single time. The chain joins TRBV6-6 to TRBJ1-5; D is unresolved. The V gene's germline CDR1 is MNHNY and CDR2 SVGAGI (reference sequence). The CDR3 runs 12 residues. Trimming removed 10 bases from V and 4 bases from J, with 11 bases in between. The CDR3 DNA follows: TGTGCCACTAGGAGGGAAAATCAGCCCCAGCATTTT. Translating it yields CATRRENQPQHF.

The chain links TRBV5-6 to TRBJ1-5; 9 bases are a match to TRBD1. This CDR3 is built from 16 residues. In germline, CDR1 is SGHDT, CDR2 YYEEEE. Trimming removed 2 bases from V and 2 bases from J; junction bases left unmatched: 5. The CDR3 region is CASSLGTGSGNQPQHF. The CDR3 DNA sequence: TGTGCCAGCAGCTTAGGGACAGGGTCCGGCAATCAGCCCCAGCATTTT.

The V gene is TRBV7-6, the J gene TRBJ2-7; a possible D gene is TRBD2 (6 bases). Per the germline V gene, CDR1 is SGHVS and CDR2 is FNYEAQ. The V gene lost 5 bases and the J gene lost 1 base, with 12 bases spanning the gap. CDR3 size: 14 residues. This CDR3 reads CASSPPAGSYEQYF. As DNA, the CDR3 is TGTGCCAGCAGCCCGCCCGCGGGGTCCTACGAGCAGTACTTC. The complete variable domain, with remaining parts taken from reference TRBV7-6 and TRBJ2-7, reads GAGVSQSPRYKVTKRGQDVALRCDPISGHVSLYWYRQALGQGPEFLTYFNYEAQQDKSGLPNDRFSAERPEGSISTLTIQRTEQRDSAMYRCASSPPAGSYEQYFGPGTRLTVT.

This clone showed up just a few times. The rearrangement links TRBV5-1 to TRBJ2-5, with TRBD1 matching 7 bases. After removal of 0 bases from V and 3 bases from J, the junction contained 8 bases not matched to a gene. There are 16 residues in the CDR3. Germline CDR1 and CDR2: SGHRS and YFSETQ. DNA of the CDR3: TGCGCCAGCAGCTTGGGCCACCAGCAGGGGGAAGAGACCCAGTACTTC. As protein: CASSLGHQQGEETQYF.

The chain links TRBV11-2 to TRBJ2-2, with a weak D call TRBD1 (5 bases). CDR3 length: 14 amino acids. The V and J ends lost 4 bases and 1 base respectively, with 7 bases between them. Germline CDR1 is SGHAT and CDR2 is FQNNGV. CDR3 nucleotide sequence: TGTGCCAGCAGCTCAGGACAGAACACCGGGGAGCTGTTTTTT. It specifies CASSSGQNTGELFF.